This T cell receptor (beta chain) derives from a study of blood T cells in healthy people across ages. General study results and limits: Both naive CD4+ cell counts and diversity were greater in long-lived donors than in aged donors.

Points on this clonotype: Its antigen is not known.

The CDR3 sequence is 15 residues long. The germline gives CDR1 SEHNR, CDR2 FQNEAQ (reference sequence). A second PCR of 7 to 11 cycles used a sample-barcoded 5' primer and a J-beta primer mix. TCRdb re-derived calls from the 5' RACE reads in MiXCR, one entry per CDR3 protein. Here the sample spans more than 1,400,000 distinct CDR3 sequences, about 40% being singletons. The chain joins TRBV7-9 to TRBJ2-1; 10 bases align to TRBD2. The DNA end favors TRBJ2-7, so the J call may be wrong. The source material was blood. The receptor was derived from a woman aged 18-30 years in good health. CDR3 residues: CASSLVLAGDNEQYF. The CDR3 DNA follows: TGTGCCAGCAGCTTAGTCCTAGCGGGGGACAATGAGCAGTACTTC.